This T cell receptor beta chain was profiled in a study of Graves' ophthalmopathy and Graves' hyperthyroidism (dated by TCRdb to 2017 to 2018). With regard to the full study: Peripheral blood was collected at initial diagnosis, before any treatment. An independent validation cohort was composed of some 19 hyperthyroidism patients and about 16 patients who later progressed from hyperthyroidism to ophthalmopathy. Following sample collection, hyperthyroidism patients were given methimazole at a starting dose of 30 mg daily, and ophthalmopathy patients were given high-dose intravenous methylprednisolone. For training and testing, the 100 patients in the discovery cohort were randomly divided in a 7:3 ratio. To explore V-J signatures that separate ophthalmopathy from hyperthyroidism, a discovery set of 95 to 100 patients was enrolled, consisting of 43 with ophthalmopathy and roughly 59 with stable hyperthyroidism. To tell Graves' ophthalmopathy apart from Graves' hyperthyroidism, and to predict which patients would progress to ophthalmopathy, the study relied on TCR beta repertoire signatures. T-cell repertoires of thyroid tissue and blood were compared in six or seven hyperthyroidism patients. In total, approximately 130 blood samples were TCR-sequenced: 40 to 45 ophthalmopathy, some 75 hyperthyroidism and some 17 hyperthyroidism-to-ophthalmopathy patients. The study at large found these results: In validation, the model predicted ophthalmopathy progression with more than 70% sensitivity and approximately 78% specificity; some 13 predicted patients were CT-confirmed with GO in a median of approximately six months. Most expanded thyroid clonotypes with frequency above 0.001 were also detected in blood, suggesting blood repertoires may reflect the thyroid immune response. No statistical method was used to set the sample size in advance, and the investigators knew which group each participant was assigned to. Ophthalmopathy was separated from stable hyperthyroidism by the 13-signature model with about 89% sensitivity and around 81% specificity in cross-validation and with 80%/75% in the test set.

A patient counted as having stable hyperthyroidism if there was no progression to ophthalmopathy within 18 months of follow-up. Hyperthyroidism patients were newly diagnosed, with disease duration under 2 months, and aged 18 to 65 years. Patients with other autoimmune diseases, uncontrolled infections, pregnancy or lactation were excluded from the study. Diagnosis relied on clinical symptoms, serum thyroxine, TRAb, thyroid ultrasound and orbital computed tomography. PBMCs were isolated from more than 8 ml of fresh peripheral blood by Ficoll-Paque density gradient centrifugation. Total RNA was extracted with Trizol reagent and quality-checked on an Agilent 2100 Bioanalyzer. Regarding this clonotype: Its antigen has not been determined. Per-base quality was not reported, and no clone a single base away is much larger than it.

In the germline V gene (reference sequence), CDR1 corresponds to LNHDA and CDR2 to SQIVND. The CDR3 numbers 15 residues from cysteine through phenylalanine. Only the CDR3 DNA stays, 45 bases, in frame from base 1. At the junction V is shortened by 3 bases and J by 5 bases; bases outside the gene matches: 7. TCR beta CDR3 regions were amplified from RNA transcripts for repertoire sequencing. The first round of RT-PCR was done with HTBI primers and the Qiagen OneStep RT-PCR kit, and was followed by a second round of multiplex PCR, then size selection and purification. Sequencing of the libraries was carried out on an Illumina HiSeq2000 in paired-end mode with 100 bp reads. In the authors' own workflow: SOAPnuke was used for read processing, and reads with adapters, uncalled bases, a mean Phred below 15, or no exact constant-primer or identifier match were discarded. COPE v1.2.5 was used to merge high-quality paired reads. Clonotypes were defined as unique nucleotide sequences and were aligned to IMGT TRB V, D and J references using MiTCR v1.1. Analysis was restricted to V-J combinations with a frequency above 0.0001, which covered roughly 99% of repertoires. A TCR clonal expansion and chaos score per V-J combination was defined as the ratio of F50 clonal expansion to chaos observed in the TCRdist matrix. Welch's t-statistics and random forest were used to narrow the features down to around twelve V-J combinations, which were then fed into a naive Bayes classifier. The similarity between thyroid and blood repertoires was quantified using the Morisita-Horn index. The public reads were quality trimmed at Q25 with fastp and then assembled into clones with MiXCR by TCRdb, keeping productive beta chains. Every entry covers one CDR3 protein and lists the most common genes and DNA from its rows. The V and J calls, along with clone size, are taken from TCRdb and not from the paper's own processing. The sample table holds hundreds of thousands of distinct CDR3 sequences, of which under 25% were seen once. The biggest ten clones account for 2.5% to 3.5% of the sample.

The sequenced sample consisted of peripheral blood. This receptor was identified in a woman under 30 with stable Graves' hyperthyroidism. Donor details come from another sample of the same person, matched by shared clones. The chain is encoded by TRBV19 joined to TRBJ1-1; 9 middle bases align to TRBD1. The DNA sequence reads TGTGCCAGTAGTATCCCCGGGACAGGGAGGACTGAAGCTTTCTTT. This gives the protein CASSIPGTGRTEAFF.